The 26 T cell receptor beta chains listed next were all sequenced from one sample in a study of spatial heterogeneity in lung cancer. From the 5' RACE reads, TCRdb called clonotypes with MiXCR, one entry per CDR3 protein. This table has tens of thousands of distinct CDR3 sequences, 12% appearing once. As to time point: blood at routine non-recurrence follow-up after resection. Sequenced material: PBMCs, taken at follow-up. These receptors came from a male donor with early-stage non-small cell lung cancer.

The V call is TRBV24-1, the J call TRBJ2-3, with 7 bases matching TRBD1. V was pared by 9 bases and J by 7 bases, with 9 bases of the junction left unmatched. CDR1 is KGHDR and CDR2 is SFDVKD in the germline V gene. This CDR3 contains 13 residues. CDR3: CATGETGDNTQYF. Here the CDR3 DNA reads TGTGCCACCGGCGAAACAGGGGATAATACGCAGTATTTT.

V usage is TRBV7-8 and J usage is TRBJ2-4, with a weak D call TRBD2 (5 bases). The CDR3 runs to 18 residues. CDR1 SGHVS and CDR2 FQNEAQ come from the germline V gene. Trimming removed 1 base from V and 0 bases from J, with 16 bases in between. The CDR3 loop is CASSLGGFSGRAKNIQYF. The CDR3 DNA sequence: TGTGCCAGCAGCTTAGGGGGTTTCAGCGGAAGAGCCAAAAACATTCAGTACTTC.

This clonotype occurred many times. This rearrangement joins TRBV7-9 to TRBJ2-1; 8 bases fit TRBD2. With V trimmed by 1 base and J by 4 bases, 3 bases remained unmatched. CDR3 length: 15 amino acids. CDR1 and CDR2 (germline): SEHNR, FQNEAQ (reference sequence). The CDR3 bases are TGTGCCAGCAGCTTAGTAGGGACTAGTTACAATGAGCAGTTCTTC. It codes for CASSLVGTSYNEQFF.

This clonotype has at least ten counts. V and J are TRBV20-1 and TRBJ2-3, with 7 bases fitting TRBD2. The CDR3 is made up of 14 amino acids. V shed 2 bases and J 5 bases; nucleotides not matched to a gene: 7. Germline CDR1 DFQATT, CDR2 SNEGSKA (reference sequence). The CDR3 DNA is TGCAGTGCTAGACCGGGACTAAGAGGAGATACGCAGTATTTT. Protein product: CSARPGLRGDTQYF.

This clonotype occurred many times. The chain has TRBV6-5 and TRBJ1-2, with unresolved D. The CDR3 runs to 13 residues. Germline CDR1 reads MNHEY; CDR2 reads SVGAGI. With 6 bases removed from V and 5 bases from J, the gap between germline ends came to 13 bases. The CDR3 sequence: CASSQPGRYGYTF. CDR3 in DNA: TGTGCCAGCAGCCAACCGGGCCGATATGGCTACACCTTC.

This clonotype was observed once. A single base separates this from a much larger clone, so it may be a read error. The chain joins TRBV19 to TRBJ2-1; TRBD2 agrees at 14 bases. CDR1 LNHDA and CDR2 SQIVND come from the germline V gene (reference sequence). This CDR3 contains 15 residues. The CDR3 DNA follows: TGTGTCAGTGGGACTAGCGGGAGATTCCACGGTGAGCAGTTCTTC. Translation gives CVSGTSGRFHGEQFF. Full variable domain (outside the CDR3, taken from reference TRBV19 and TRBJ2-1): DGGITQSPKYLFRKEGQNVTLSCEQNLNHDAMYWYRQDPGQGLRLIYYSQIVNDFQKGDIAEGYSVSREKKESFPLTVTSAQKNPTAFYLCVSGTSGRFHGEQFFGPGTRLTVL.

This clonotype was observed at least ten times. The rearrangement joins TRBV7-7 to TRBJ2-1; D uncertain. V lost 1 base and J lost 8, with 9 bases in between. There are 13 residues in the CDR3. The germline V gene encodes CDR1 SSHAT and CDR2 FNYEAQ (reference sequence). This CDR3 is CASSLGGFDEQFF. The CDR3 nucleotides read TGTGCCAGCAGCTTAGGGGGTTTCGATGAGCAGTTCTTC.

This clonotype was counted ten times or more. This rearrangement joins TRBV12-3 or TRBV12-4 to TRBJ2-7; a possible D gene is TRBD1 (6 bases). This CDR3 comprises 13 residues. V dropped 6 bases and J dropped 5 bases, with 14 bases sitting between them. Here the CDR3 DNA reads TGTGCCAGCAGCCAGGGGTATAGGGACGAGCAGTACTTC. Translation: CASSQGYRDEQYF.

This clonotype occurred many times. This chain joins TRBV20-1 and TRBJ2-1; D unclear. Looked up from germline, CDR1 is DFQATT and CDR2 is SNEGSKA (reference sequence). The CDR3 is made up of 16 amino acids. V was pared by 0 bases and J by 0 bases, with 12 bases between. The CDR3 bases are TGCAGTGCTAGAGATCGAGGCGAGCACTCCTACAATGAGCAGTTCTTC. Amino acids: CSARDRGEHSYNEQFF.

This clonotype was seen more than once but under ten times. The rearrangement uses TRBV27 and TRBJ2-1; 9 bases match TRBD2. The J segment lost 12 bases and the V segment lost 5 bases, leaving 11 bases of the junction unmatched. The CDR3 extends over 14 amino acids. CDR1 and CDR2 (germline): MNHEY, SMNVEV (reference sequence). The CDR3 region is CASSKLAGHQGQFF. The CDR3 DNA is TGTGCCAGCAGTAAACTAGCGGGTCACCAGGGGCAGTTCTTC.

This clonotype has a count of ten or more. V gene TRBV30 combines with J gene TRBJ2-1, with 8 nucleotides matching TRBD2. J gave up 6 bases and V 0 bases, and 4 bases lay outside the gene matches. Per the germline V gene, CDR1 is GTSNPN and CDR2 is SVGIG (reference sequence). The CDR3 totals 14 residues. Here the CDR3 reads CAWSVGTRANEQFF. CDR3 sequence (DNA): TGTGCCTGGAGTGTTGGGACTAGGGCCAATGAGCAGTTCTTC.

This clonotype appeared many times. This chain uses TRBV7-2 with TRBJ1-6; 7 nucleotides match TRBD1. The CDR3 has 14 amino acids. The V gene's germline CDR1 is SGHTA and CDR2 FQGNSA. V was pared by 3 bases and J by 10 bases, with 6 bases of the junction left unmatched. CDR3 amino acids: CASSFQGDGSPLHF. In DNA form, the CDR3 reads TGTGCCAGCAGCTTCCAGGGGGACGGGTCACCCCTCCACTTT.

This clonotype was found many times. The rearrangement uses TRBV20-1 and TRBJ2-2, with 7 bases that match TRBD1. CDR1 DFQATT and CDR2 SNEGSKA come from the germline V gene (reference sequence). The CDR3 has 16 residues. J gave up 2 bases and V 4 bases, and 10 bases lay outside the gene matches. DNA for the CDR3: TGCAGTGCTACCTCTCCGGGACAGCAAAACACCGGGGAGCTGTTTTTT. Its protein product is CSATSPGQQNTGELFF.

This clonotype came up many times. This sequence joins TRBV29-1 and TRBJ2-5; 8 bases fit TRBD1. From germline, CDR1 is SQVTM and CDR2 ANQGSEA. J gave up 1 base and V 7 bases, and 11 bases lay outside the gene matches. CDR3 length: 15 amino acids. CDR3 coding DNA: TGCAGCGCCGTCCGACAGGGGTCCCTCCAAGAGACCCAGTACTTC. The encoded protein is CSAVRQGSLQETQYF. The whole variable domain, remainder taken from reference TRBV29-1 and TRBJ2-5, is SAVISQKPSRDICQRGTSLTIQCQVDSQVTMMFWYRQQPGQSLTLIATANQGSEATYESGFVIDKFPISRPNLTFSTLTVSNMSPEDSSIYLCSAVRQGSLQETQYFGPGTRLLVL.

This clonotype was seen more than once but under ten times. CDR3 in DNA: TGTGCCAGCAGCCGGTTAGGGACAGGAGTGAACACTGAAGCTTTCTTT. This translates into CASSRLGTGVNTEAFF. The V gene is TRBV3-1, the J gene TRBJ1-1; 8 bases line up with TRBD1. This CDR3 contains 16 residues. Trimming at V came to 4 bases and at J to 0 bases, leaving 7 bases not matched to a gene. In germline, CDR1 is LGHDT, CDR2 YNNKEL (reference sequence). Filled out from reference TRBV3-1 and TRBJ1-1, the complete variable domain reads DTAVSQTPKYLVTQMGNDKSIKCEQNLGHDTMYWYKQDSKKFLKIMFSYNNKELIINETVPNRFSPKSPDKAHLNLHINSLELGDSAVYFCASSRLGTGVNTEAFFGQGTRLTVV.

Only a few counts were recorded for this clonotype. The rearrangement links TRBV5-1 to TRBJ1-1; tentative D call: TRBD1 (6 bases). The V end was cut by 3 bases, the J end by 6 bases, with 18 bases between. The length of the CDR3 is 15 residues. The germline V gene has CDR1 SGHRS and CDR2 YFSETQ. CDR3 bases: TGCGCCAGCAGCTGGAAGGGGGGCCTCGATGCTGAAGCTTTCTTT. This codes for CASSWKGGLDAEAFF. The entire variable domain, with the rest obtained from reference TRBV5-1 and TRBJ1-1, is as follows: KAGVTQTPRYLIKTRGQQVTLSCSPISGHRSVSWYQQTPGQGLQFLFEYFSETQRNKGNFPGRFSGRQFSNSRSEMNVSTLELGDSALYLCASSWKGGLDAEAFFGQGTRLTVV.

This clonotype was seen repeatedly, ten times or more. The V call is TRBV7-8, the J call TRBJ2-2, with D hard to call. The germline gives CDR1 SGHVS, CDR2 FQNEAQ. There are 15 residues in the CDR3. V dropped 5 bases and J dropped 4 bases, with 14 bases sitting between them. The DNA for the CDR3 is TGTGCCAGCAGCCCTGCCCGGATCCCCACCGGGGAGCTGTTTTTT. It translates to CASSPARIPTGELFF.

This clonotype was seen at least ten times. This chain links TRBV30 with TRBJ1-1; 9 nucleotides align to TRBD1. The CDR3 totals 13 residues. V lost 5 bases and J lost 5; bases outside the gene matches: 6. The germline CDR1 and CDR2 sequences are GTSNPN and SVGIG (reference sequence). Written as DNA, the CDR3 is TGTGCCTGGGCCGGGACAGGGAGTACTGAAGCTTTCTTT. Amino acids: CAWAGTGSTEAFF. Combining the CDR3 with reference TRBV30 and TRBJ1-1 gives the whole variable domain SQTIHQWPATLVQPVGSPLSLECTVEGTSNPNLYWYRQAAGRGLQLLFYSVGIGQISSEVPQNLSASRPQDRQFILSSKKLLLSDSGFYLCAWAGTGSTEAFFGQGTRLTVV.

This clonotype has a count of ten or more. This chain links TRBV30 with TRBJ2-3; D gene unclear. Trimming removed 0 bases at V and 8 bases at J, with 12 bases between. The CDR3 is made up of 13 amino acids. Germline V gives CDR1 GTSNPN, CDR2 SVGIG (reference sequence). As DNA, the CDR3 is TGTGCCTGGAGTGTACTATTCTCGGGTACGCAGTATTTT. Amino acids: CAWSVLFSGTQYF.

V gene TRBV29-1 combines with J gene TRBJ1-1; no reliable D call. Germline V gene data show CDR1 as SQVTM and CDR2 as ANQGSEA. V was trimmed by 0 bases and J by 10 bases, leaving 18 bases between them. The CDR3 extends over 14 amino acids. The CDR3 DNA follows: TGCAGCGTTGAAGATCGAACGGCGGAGTTCGGAGCTTTCTTT. This gives the protein CSVEDRTAEFGAFF.

This clonotype was counted ten times or more. This chain's CDR3 is CASSKRAGELNEQFF. In DNA, the CDR3 is TGTGCCAGCAGCAAGAGAGCGGGAGAGTTGAATGAGCAGTTCTTC. This chain uses TRBV11-3 with TRBJ2-1, with 8 bases matching TRBD2. CDR1 and CDR2 (germline): SGHNT, YENEEA. V was clipped by 5 bases and J by 7 bases; unmatched bases: 10. This CDR3 contains 15 residues.

The V call is TRBV5-4, the J call TRBJ2-5; D is uncertain. V gave up 1 base and J gave up 4 bases, with 8 bases separating them. This CDR3 comprises 13 residues. CDR1 SGHNT and CDR2 YYREEE come from the germline V gene (reference sequence). CDR3: CASSLPSPETQYF. The DNA for the CDR3 is TGTGCCAGCAGCTTGCCCAGTCCAGAGACCCAGTACTTC.

This sequence joins TRBV1 and TRBJ2-3; the table assigns TRBD1, which was not confirmed against the DNA. TRBV1 is assigned pseudogene status. The CDR3 loop spans 13 amino acids. The CDR3 coding sequence is TGCACCAGCAGCCCACTGTCGCGGGATACGCAGTATTTT. This translates into CTSSPLSRDTQYF.

V and J are TRBV30 and TRBJ1-4; D ambiguous. In germline, CDR1 is GTSNPN, CDR2 SVGIG (reference sequence). CDR3 length equals 13 residues. V was pared by 3 bases and J by 8 bases, with 13 bases between. CDR3 nucleotide sequence: TGTGCCTGGAGCCCGATCGCCACCGAAAAACTGTTTTTT. It is translated as CAWSPIATEKLFF.

In the case of this clonotype: One base away lies a much larger clone, so this may be a sequencing read error. The CDR3 spells CANSSSGGYGYTF. CDR3 in DNA: TGTGCCAACAGTTCTTCTGGGGGCTATGGCTACACCTTC. V is TRBV27 and J is TRBJ1-2; D might be TRBD1 (5 bases). Germline CDR1 MNHEY, CDR2 SMNVEV (reference sequence). CDR3 length: 13 residues.

In this sample, this clonotype turned up many times. CDR3 protein: CASSAGGKGWYTEAFF. For the CDR3, the DNA is TGTGCCAGCAGTGCCGGGGGGAAAGGGTGGTACACTGAAGCTTTCTTT. The chain has TRBV28 and TRBJ1-1, with D tentatively TRBD1 (5 bases). The CDR3 length is 16 residues. From germline, CDR1 is MDHEN and CDR2 SYDVKM. The V and J ends lost 5 bases and 3 bases respectively, with 19 bases between them.